What follows are 24 T cell receptor beta chains derived from one specimen sequenced in a study of brain metastases from non-small cell lung cancer. Assay used: immunoSEQ multiplex PCR; TCRdb lists only in-frame clones, some missing. The sample lists 440 or so clones; about four fifths were seen once. Material: tissue from a brain metastasis. Every receptor here comes from a donor aged 40 or over with non-small cell lung cancer.

The chain combines TRBV6-2 or TRBV6-3 with TRBJ2-3; possible D gene TRBD1, 6 bases. V was clipped by 5 bases and J by 4 bases, with 13 bases between them. The CDR3 spans 14 residues. Per the germline V gene, CDR1 is MNHEY and CDR2 is SVGEGT. The CDR3 reads CASSISDSSDTQYF. The CDR3 region has the DNA TGTGCCAGCAGTATTTCGGACAGCTCAGATACGCAGTATTTT.

The chain joins TRBV7-6 to TRBJ2-3; no clear D gene. V shed 1 base and J shed 5 bases, with 4 bases lying between them. This CDR3 contains 12 residues. CDR1 is SGHVS, CDR2 FNYEAQ, per germline. The chain's CDR3 is CASSLEEDTQYF. CDR3 coding DNA: TGTGCCAGCAGCTTAGAGGAAGATACGCAGTATTTT.

The rearrangement links TRBV19 to TRBJ2-1; TRBD2 matches at 8 bases. The V and J ends lost 5 bases and 3 bases, in that order; junction bases with no gene match: 6. This CDR3 spans 15 amino acids. Germline V gene lookup returns CDR1 LNHDA and CDR2 SQIVND (reference sequence). In DNA, the CDR3 is TGTGCCAGTAGTCTCATGACTAGCGACTACAATGAGCAGTTCTTC. Its translation: CASSLMTSDYNEQFF.

V is TRBV5-1 and J is TRBJ2-7; D is perhaps TRBD2 (6 bases). Trimming pared 0 bases from V and 3 bases from J, leaving 13 bases between. Looked up from germline, CDR1 is SGHRS and CDR2 is YFSETQ. This CDR3 comprises 15 residues. CDR3 DNA sequence: TGCGCCAGCAGCTTGGCCGGGGGACCCTTCTACGAGCAGTACTTC. It yields the protein CASSLAGGPFYEQYF.

The chain has TRBV5-1 and TRBJ2-7; 7 positions match TRBD1. CDR1 and CDR2 from the germline V gene are SGHRS and YFSETQ. V gave up 5 bases and J gave up 5 bases; unmatched junction bases: 10. The CDR3 contains 14 residues. The DNA of the CDR3 is TGCGCCAGCAGACCAACAGGGGCGTGGGACGAGCAGTACTTC. Its protein product is CASRPTGAWDEQYF.

This chain connects TRBV6-6 to TRBJ1-2; D call uncertain. The CDR3 covers 14 residues. In germline, CDR1 is MNHNY, CDR2 SVGAGI (reference sequence). The V gene lost 2 bases and the J gene lost 6 bases, with 13 bases spanning the gap. The chain's CDR3 is CASSYDLFGDGYTF. DNA of the CDR3: TGTGCCAGCAGTTACGACCTTTTCGGTGATGGCTACACCTTC.

The rearrangement links TRBV14 to TRBJ2-5, with D perhaps TRBD1 (6 bases). CDR3 length: 14 residues. V lost 0 bases, J lost 6 bases, and 11 bases lay in between. Germline CDR1 reads SGHDN; CDR2 reads FVKESK. CDR3 in DNA: TGTGCCAGCAGCCAAGATTACAGGGCACAGACCCAGTACTTC. As protein: CASSQDYRAQTQYF.

This chain joins TRBV7-3 and TRBJ2-3; D is possibly TRBD2 (6 bases). From germline, CDR1 is SGHTA and CDR2 FQGTGA. Trimming took off 5 bases at V and 2 bases at J, with 14 bases between the two ends. CDR3 length equals 15 residues. CDR3 region: CASSPRDSLTDTQYF. DNA for the CDR3: TGTGCCAGCAGCCCCAGGGACTCCCTCACAGATACGCAGTATTTT.

This clone was seen more than once but under ten times. The rearrangement uses TRBV24-1 and TRBJ2-3; 11 bases align to TRBD2. CDR1 is KGHDR and CDR2 is SFDVKD in the germline V gene. J was trimmed by 2 bases and V by 6 bases; bases with no gene match: 12. The CDR3 is 18 residues long. The DNA for the CDR3 is TGTGCCACCAGTCAAACTACGACTAGCGGGATTAACACAGATACGCAGTATTTT. Translated, it gives CATSQTTTSGINTDTQYF.

Comment on this clone: At one end, the junction sequence differs from germline, possibly due to a read error. The V and J genes are TRBV27 and TRBJ1-1, with a weak D call TRBD1 (5 bases). The CDR3 is made up of 16 amino acids. CDR1 and CDR2 (germline): MNHEY, SMNVEV (reference sequence). The CDR3: CASSYTGVVMNTEAFF. Written as DNA, the CDR3 is TGTGCCAGTAGTTATACAGGCGTCGTAATGAACACTGAAGCTTTCTTT.

The chain has TRBV6-2 or TRBV6-3 and TRBJ2-5, with 9 bases aligning to TRBD1. Germline trimming cut 5 bases from V and 3 bases from J; bases unmatched to any gene: 10. Germline CDR1 and CDR2: MNHEY and SVGEGT. The CDR3 covers 16 residues. CDR3 residues: CASSMPGQGVKETQYF. CDR3 bases: TGTGCCAGCAGTATGCCGGGACAGGGTGTGAAAGAGACCCAGTACTTC.

Written as DNA, the CDR3 is TGTGCCAGCAGCGTAGCCCCAGCGGATCAAGAGACCCAGTACTTC. Protein: CASSVAPADQETQYF. The V and J genes are TRBV9 and TRBJ2-5; perhaps TRBD2 as D (5 bases). Trimming removed 0 bases from V and 2 bases from J, with 11 bases in between. The germline gives CDR1 SGDLS, CDR2 YYNGEE. The CDR3 has 15 amino acids.

For the CDR3, the DNA is TGTGCCAGCAGGGAGGGGTCCTACGAGCAGTACTTC. Protein product: CASREGSYEQYF. The J gene is TRBJ2-7, the V gene TRBV28; tentatively, D is TRBD2 (6 bases). Germline lookup yields CDR1 MDHEN and CDR2 SYDVKM. The CDR3 runs to 12 residues. The V and J ends lost 6 bases and 1 base respectively, with 7 bases between them.

This chain links TRBV24-1 with TRBJ1-2; 7 nucleotides match TRBD1. After removal of 3 bases from V and 8 bases from J, the junction contained 8 bases not matched to a gene. CDR1 is KGHDR and CDR2 is SFDVKD in the germline V gene. This CDR3 contains 14 residues. In nucleotides, the CDR3 is TGTGCCACCAGTGATGCGGACAGGTTTGGAGGCTACACCTTC. It translates to CATSDADRFGGYTF.

The V call is TRBV6-6, the J call TRBJ2-2; D not certain. The CDR3 length is 16 residues. Germline assignment: CDR1 MNHNY and CDR2 SVGAGI (reference sequence). Trimming shortened V by 2 bases and J by 6 bases, and 16 bases separated the two germline ends. The CDR3: CASSYGPGSLPGELFF. The CDR3 nucleotides are TGTGCCAGCAGTTACGGGCCCGGCAGTCTTCCCGGGGAGCTGTTTTTT.

On this clone itself: A read error may account for a junction end that differs from germline. The sample contains more than one DNA sequence encoding this CDR3. This chain connects TRBV18 to TRBJ2-7, with 7 bases lining up with TRBD2. The CDR3 spans 14 residues. In germline, CDR1 is KGHSH, CDR2 LQKENI. CDR3 sequence reads: CASSPLTSADEQYF. The CDR3, as DNA: TGTGCCAGCTCACCGTTAACTAGCGCGGACGAGCAGTATTTC.

The sample holds one count of this clone. The chain joins TRBV29-1 to TRBJ1-1, with a weak D call TRBD1 (6 bases). Per the germline V gene, CDR1 is SQVTM and CDR2 is ANQGSEA. This CDR3 spans 14 amino acids. With 5 bases removed from V and 5 bases from J, the gap between germline ends came to 18 bases. The CDR3 reads CSVSRQAGGTEAFF. The CDR3 DNA reads TGCAGCGTTTCCCGACAGGCGGGAGGGACTGAAGCTTTCTTT.

V and J are TRBV19 and TRBJ1-2; D gene unclear. The V end lost 6 bases, the J end lost 7 bases, and 12 bases lay between the germline ends. The CDR3 is made up of 12 amino acids. Germline V gene sequence: CDR1 LNHDA, CDR2 SQIVND (reference sequence). CDR3: CASSSFNGGYTF. CDR3 bases: TGTGCCAGTAGCTCCTTCAACGGTGGCTACACCTTC.

In regard to this clone: A clone one base away is much larger, so this may be a read error. The V gene is TRBV19, the J gene TRBJ2-4; tentatively, D is TRBD2 (6 bases). The germline V gene has CDR1 LNHDA and CDR2 SQIVND (reference sequence). CDR3 size: 11 residues. The CDR3 nucleotides are TGTGCCAGTCTCCGGGACTCCCGAGAGTCCTTC. It is translated as CASLRDSRESF.

The chain joins TRBV5-1 to TRBJ2-1; 11 nucleotides match TRBD2. Germline lookup yields CDR1 SGHRS and CDR2 YFSETQ. The junction had 9 bases not matched to a gene; V was cut back by 2 bases and J by 5 bases. The CDR3 has 17 amino acids. In DNA form, the CDR3 reads TGCGCCAGCAGCTTAATGTTAGCGGGAGGGCCAAACAATGAGCAGTTCTTC. Translating it yields CASSLMLAGGPNNEQFF.

This clone was observed once. The chain combines TRBV19 with TRBJ1-6; D gene uncertain. V was shortened by 11 bases and J by 0 bases, with 5 bases between the two germline ends. The CDR3 loop spans 12 amino acids. Per germline, CDR1 LNHDA and CDR2 SQIVND (reference sequence). The CDR3 DNA is TGTGCCTCAGGCTCCTATAATTCACCCCTCCACTTT. Translation gives CASGSYNSPLHF.

This clone was observed a handful of times. This chain links TRBV4-3 with TRBJ2-1; no firm D call. Trimming shortened V by 1 base and J by 8 bases, and 3 bases separated the two germline ends. Germline V gene sequence: CDR1 LGHNA, CDR2 YSLEER. The CDR3 runs 11 residues. In DNA, the CDR3 is TGCGCCAGCAGCCAAGGACATGAGCAGTTCTTC. Encoded protein: CASSQGHEQFF.

This clone was observed a single time. The genes are TRBV5-1 and TRBJ1-2; D might be TRBD1 (5 bases). From germline, CDR1 is SGHRS and CDR2 YFSETQ. This CDR3 comprises 16 residues. Trimming took off 5 bases at V and 1 base at J, with 18 bases between the two ends. CDR3 DNA sequence: TGCGCCAGCAGGGGGGGTTCAGGAGAGATTAACTATGGCTACACCTTC. Its protein is CASRGGSGEINYGYTF.

In this sample, this clone turned up once. V usage is TRBV27 and J usage is TRBJ1-4; D is ambiguous. This CDR3 has 14 amino acids. Trimming shortened V by 5 bases and J by 4 bases, and 11 bases separated the two germline ends. Germline CDR1 reads MNHEY; CDR2 reads SMNVEV (reference sequence). CDR3 DNA: TGTGCCAGCAGTCCGTCATGGGGTAATGAAAAACTGTTTTTT. Protein product: CASSPSWGNEKLFF.